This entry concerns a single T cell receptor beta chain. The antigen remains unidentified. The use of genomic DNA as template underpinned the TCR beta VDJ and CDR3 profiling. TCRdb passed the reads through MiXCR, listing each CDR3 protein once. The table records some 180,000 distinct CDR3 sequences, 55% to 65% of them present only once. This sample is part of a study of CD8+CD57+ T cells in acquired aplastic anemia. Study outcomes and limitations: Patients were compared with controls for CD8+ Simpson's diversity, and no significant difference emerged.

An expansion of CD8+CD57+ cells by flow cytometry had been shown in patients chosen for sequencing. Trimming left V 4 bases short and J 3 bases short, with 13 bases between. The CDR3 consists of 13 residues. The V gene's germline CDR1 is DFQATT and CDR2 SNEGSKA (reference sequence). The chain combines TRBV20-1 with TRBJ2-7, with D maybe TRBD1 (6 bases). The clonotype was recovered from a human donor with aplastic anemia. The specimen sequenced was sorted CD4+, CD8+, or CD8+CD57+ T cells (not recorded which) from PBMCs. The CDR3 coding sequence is TGCAGTGCTAAAACCGGGACACACTACGAGCAGTACTTC. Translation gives CSAKTGTHYEQYF.